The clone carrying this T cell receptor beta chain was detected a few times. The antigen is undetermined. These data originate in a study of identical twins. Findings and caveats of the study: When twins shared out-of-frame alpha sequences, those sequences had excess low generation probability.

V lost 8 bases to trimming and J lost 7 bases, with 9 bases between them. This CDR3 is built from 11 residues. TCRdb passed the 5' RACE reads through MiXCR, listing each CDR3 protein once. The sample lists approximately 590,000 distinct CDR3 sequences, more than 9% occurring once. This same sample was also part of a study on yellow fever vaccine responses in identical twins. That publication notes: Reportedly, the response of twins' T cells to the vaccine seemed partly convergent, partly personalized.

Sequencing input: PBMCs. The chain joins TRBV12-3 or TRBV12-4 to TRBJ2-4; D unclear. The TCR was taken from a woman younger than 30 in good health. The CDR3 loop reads CASGPGNIQYF. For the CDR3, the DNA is TGTGCCAGCGGCCCCGGCAACATTCAGTACTTC.